Listed below are T cell receptor beta chains from one sample, sequenced in a study of response to subunit inactivated influenza vaccine. TCRdb re-analysed the RT-PCR reads in MiXCR, keeping a single row per CDR3 protein. The sample lists around 850,000 distinct CDR3 sequences, around a sixth seen once, with roughly 10% in the top ten. Sequenced material: PBMCs from blood, taken 5 to 6 days after vaccination. The receptors here all came from a man aged 45-65 years who received an inactivated influenza vaccine. The CDR3 runs from the conserved cysteine through the conserved F or W. A D gene is named only where the DNA matches it firmly. Clone size, where shown, is once, few, many, or a class for clones that have expanded.

cdr3_nt,cdr3_aa,clone_size,d_call,v_call,j_call
TGTGCCAGCAGAAACACCGGGACAGGGGACTATGGCTACACCTTC,CASRNTGTGDYGYTF,-,TRBD1,TRBV6-2/TRBV6-3,TRBJ1-2
TGCGCCAGCAGCTTTGAGGCAGAAGAGACCCAGTACTTC,CASSFEAEETQYF,-,-,TRBV5-1,TRBJ2-5
TGCAGTGCTAGAGACCTGGTGGCGAGCACAGATACGCAGTATTTT,CSARDLVASTDTQYF,few,-,TRBV20-1,TRBJ2-3
TGCGCCAGCAGCTCAATCGACAGGGGAGGAGAGACCCAGTACTTC,CASSSIDRGGETQYF,few,TRBD1,TRBV5-1,TRBJ2-5
TGTGCCAGCAGCCAACGGGCGTGGGGACAAGAGACCCAGTACTTC,CASSQRAWGQETQYF,few,-,TRBV3-1,TRBJ2-5
TGCAGCGTTGAGATCGGCAGTGGGGTTGGTGAGCAGTTCTTC,CSVEIGSGVGEQFF,few,-,TRBV29-1,TRBJ2-1
TGTGCCAGCAGCTTAAATCCTCACCGGGACGAACAAGAGACCCAGTACTTC,CASSLNPHRDEQETQYF,few,-,TRBV7-9,TRBJ2-5
TGTGCCAGCAGCTTGGGAGTAGCTTGGTACAATGAGCAGTTCTTC,CASSLGVAWYNEQFF,-,-,TRBV5-6,TRBJ2-1
TGCAGCGTTGGCGGGACAGGAGATCAGCCCCAGCATTTT,CSVGGTGDQPQHF,-,TRBD1,TRBV29-1,TRBJ1-5
TGCAGTGCTTCCAGGGGAACTTATAGCAATCAGCCCCAGCATTTT,CSASRGTYSNQPQHF,many,-,TRBV20-1,TRBJ1-5
TGTGCCAGCAGTGGGACAATTTACAATGAGCAGTTCTTC,CASSGTIYNEQFF,-,-,TRBV12-3/TRBV12-4,TRBJ2-1
TGTGCCACCAGCAGTGGTCGAGTTTTAGGAGATACGCAGTATTTT,CATSSGRVLGDTQYF,-,-,TRBV15,TRBJ2-3
TGTGCCACACTAGGAGGCGAGTATTTT,CATLGGEYF,few,-,TRBV27,TRBJ2-3
TGTGCCAGCAGTTTATCGAGGTTGTTAGCCAAAAACATTCAGTACTTC,CASSLSRLLAKNIQYF,-,-,TRBV27,TRBJ2-4
TGCGCCAGCAGCCCGGGAGGTGGGGGTAGCAATCAGCCCCAGCATTTT,CASSPGGGGSNQPQHF,-,-,TRBV5-1,TRBJ1-5
TGTGCCAGCAGCTTGTTCCTAGCGGGCACAGATACGCAGTATTTT,CASSLFLAGTDTQYF,few,TRBD2,TRBV5-4,TRBJ2-3
TGTGCCAGCAGTGAAGCCGGGACTAGCTTAGAAGAGCAGTTCTTC,CASSEAGTSLEEQFF,-,TRBD2,TRBV2,TRBJ2-1
TGTGCCAGCAGTCACGGGACAGCTGAGCAGTTCTTC,CASSHGTAEQFF,few,TRBD1,TRBV27,TRBJ2-1
TGTGCCAGCAGACCCTCCGGGACAGGGAACTCCTACGAGCAGTACTTC,CASRPSGTGNSYEQYF,-,TRBD1,TRBV6-1,TRBJ2-7
TGTGCCAGCCGGCAGGGAGGCACTGAAGCTTTCTTT,CASRQGGTEAFF,few,-,TRBV6-6,TRBJ1-1